Shown below are 21 T cell receptor beta chains from a single sample sequenced in a study of CD8+CD57+ T cells in acquired aplastic anemia. Only patients with CD8+CD57+ cell expansion on flow cytometry were chosen for sequencing. Investigators profiled TCR beta VDJ and CDR3 from genomic DNA template. TCRdb itself ran the reads through MiXCR, one entry per CDR3 protein. This sample carries 95,000 to 150,000 distinct CDR3 sequences, 50% to 60% of them seen once, and the ten largest clones take roughly 32%. The specimen was sorted CD4+, CD8+, or CD8+CD57+ T cells (not recorded which) from PBMCs. These receptors came from a human donor with aplastic anemia.

V usage is TRBV20-1 and J usage is TRBJ1-2, with D hard to call. Trimming stripped 3 bases from V and 0 bases from J, with 11 bases between. CDR3 length: 14 amino acids. The V gene's germline CDR1 is DFQATT and CDR2 SNEGSKA (reference sequence). The CDR3 region has the DNA TGCAGTGCTAGGGAGGGAGACCCTAACTATGGCTACACCTTC. Amino acid sequence: CSAREGDPNYGYTF.

V usage is TRBV10-3 and J usage is TRBJ2-5, with D hard to call. The CDR3 loop spans 16 amino acids. Trimming shortened V by 0 bases and J by 1 base, and 12 bases separated the two germline ends. Germline CDR1 is ENHRY and CDR2 is SYGVKD. As DNA, the CDR3 is TGTGCCATCAGTGAGTCCTCACGGAGCGCCCAAGAGACCCAGTACTTC. This codes for CAISESSRSAQETQYF.

This clonotype has just a few counts. The chain links TRBV24-1 to TRBJ1-1; weak D call: TRBD1 (5 bases). Germline CDR1 KGHDR, CDR2 SFDVKD. This CDR3 has 13 amino acids. V was clipped by 3 bases and J by 8 bases, with 12 bases between them. The CDR3, as DNA: TGTGCCACCAGTGATCCTAGTCGGGACGAAGCTTTCTTT. Its protein product is CATSDPSRDEAFF.

J is TRBJ1-3 and V is TRBV15, with a tentative D call TRBD1 (6 bases). Trimming removed 6 bases at V and 2 bases at J, with 11 bases between. CDR1 is LNHNV and CDR2 is YYDKDF in the germline V gene (reference sequence). The CDR3 has 14 amino acids. DNA for the CDR3: TGTGCCACCAGGGGGGCGGGCGCTGGAAACACCATATATTTT. It codes for CATRGAGAGNTIYF. The entire variable domain, with the rest obtained from reference TRBV15 and TRBJ1-3, is as follows: DAMVIQNPRYQVTQFGKPVTLSCSQTLNHNVMYWYQQKSSQAPKLLFHYYDKDFNNEADTPDNFQSRRPNTSFCFLDIRSPGLGDTAMYLCATRGAGAGNTIYFGEGSWLTVV.

This clonotype was counted ten times or more. The chain employs TRBV20-1 and TRBJ1-2; no clear D gene. CDR3 length: 14 residues. The germline V gene has CDR1 DFQATT and CDR2 SNEGSKA (reference sequence). V was cut by 0 bases and J by 8 bases, with 16 bases left in between. CDR3 nucleotide sequence: TGCAGTGCTAGAGATGAACAGTCCTCTATCGGCTACACCTTC. This codes for CSARDEQSSIGYTF.

As concerns this clonotype: The junction shows a germline mismatch at one end, possibly a read error. The rearrangement joins TRBV19 to TRBJ1-1; no reliable D call. CDR3 size: 14 residues. Germline loops: CDR1 LNHDA, CDR2 SQIVND (reference sequence). CDR3 in amino acids: CSSMEGGRDTEAFF. The CDR3 region has the DNA TGTTCCAGTATGGAGGGTGGTAGGGACACTGAAGCTTTCTTT.

The CDR3 region has the DNA TGTGCCATCACAGGGACTAGCGGGAGGGACGAGCAGTTCTTC. Translating gives CAITGTSGRDEQFF. The chain combines TRBV10-3 with TRBJ2-1, with 16 bases that match TRBD2. V lost 7 bases, J lost 10 bases, and 4 bases stayed unmatched. This CDR3 comprises 14 residues. Germline V gene data show CDR1 as ENHRY and CDR2 as SYGVKD.

This rearrangement joins TRBV12-3 or TRBV12-4 to TRBJ1-6, with 8 bases lining up with TRBD1. This CDR3 comprises 14 residues. The ends lost 3 bases at V and 8 bases at J; junction bases unmatched: 3. CDR3 nucleotide sequence: TGTGCCAGCAGTTTTTCAGGGGGCGATTCACCCCTCCACTTT. Amino acid sequence: CASSFSGGDSPLHF.

This clonotype was recorded at least ten times. The chain has TRBV12-3 or TRBV12-4 and TRBJ2-7, with D unresolved. V was shortened by 3 bases and J by 2 bases, with 11 bases between the two germline ends. The CDR3 runs 14 residues. The CDR3 DNA is TGTGCCAGCAGTTTTTCGGGCAGCACCTACGAGCAGTACTTC. This sequence encodes CASSFSGSTYEQYF.

The V call is TRBV5-4, the J call TRBJ1-2, with D unresolved. The CDR3 sequence is 14 residues long. The germline V gene encodes CDR1 SGHNT and CDR2 YYREEE (reference sequence). V was cut by 5 bases and J by 0 bases, with 11 bases left in between. The chain's CDR3 is CASSPPGTNYGYTF. The CDR3 DNA sequence: TGTGCCAGCAGTCCCCCCGGGACTAACTATGGCTACACCTTC.

The chain carries TRBV20-1 and TRBJ1-2; the D is unclear. The V gene's germline CDR1 is DFQATT and CDR2 SNEGSKA (reference sequence). This CDR3 region has 13 residues. V gave up 1 base and J gave up 7 bases, with 13 bases separating them. The CDR3 protein is CSARAALDGGYTF. As DNA, the CDR3 is TGCAGTGCTAGAGCCGCGTTGGACGGTGGCTACACCTTC.

This clonotype was counted once. The chain has TRBV7-2 and TRBJ2-5; D remains ambiguous. V was trimmed by 3 bases and J by 6 bases, leaving 5 bases between them. The CDR3 length is 11 residues. Germline V gives CDR1 SGHTA, CDR2 FQGNSA. The CDR3 protein is CASSFLQTQYF. The CDR3 DNA reads TGTGCCAGCAGCTTCCTGCAGACCCAGTACTTC.

At least ten counts were recorded for this clonotype. V gene TRBV12-3 or TRBV12-4 combines with J gene TRBJ1-6; 9 nucleotides align to TRBD1. With V trimmed by 5 bases and J by 5 bases, 4 bases remained unmatched. The CDR3 has 15 residues. The CDR3 reads CASSLGTGNNSPLHF. In DNA, the CDR3 is TGTGCCAGCAGTCTCGGGACAGGGAATAATTCACCCCTCCACTTT.

V gene TRBV7-4 combines with J gene TRBJ2-1, with D uncertain. Trimming cost V 2 bases and J 8 bases, with 7 bases left between them. CDR1 is SGHVT and CDR2 is SQSDAQ in the germline V gene. CDR3 length equals 12 residues. In DNA form, the CDR3 reads TGTGCCAGCAGCTTATCCGGCCATGAGCAGTTCTTC. Its translation: CASSLSGHEQFF. Together with reference TRBV7-4 and TRBJ2-1, the CDR3 gives the full variable domain: GAGVSQSPRYKVAKRGRDVALRCDSISGHVTLYWYRQTLGQGSEVLTYSQSDAQRDKSGRPSGRFSAERPERSVSTLKIQRTEQGDSAVYLCASSLSGHEQFFGPGTRLTVL.

In its sample, this clonotype was seen many times. The chain links TRBV7-9 to TRBJ2-3; 8 bases agree with TRBD2. Germline loops: CDR1 SEHNR, CDR2 FQNEAQ (reference sequence). The CDR3 is 15 residues long. The V gene end was trimmed by 4 bases and the J gene end by 5 bases; junction bases not matched to a gene: 8. The CDR3 bases are TGTGCCAGCAGCTCCCGGGAGGGAGCACGAGATACGCAGTATTTT. It specifies CASSSREGARDTQYF.

This chain joins TRBV5-1 and TRBJ2-6; a possible D gene is TRBD2 (5 bases). V lost 3 bases and J lost 0, with 7 bases in between. The CDR3 is 15 amino acids. In germline, CDR1 is SGHRS, CDR2 YFSETQ. CDR3 in amino acids: CASSSTSSGANVLTF. As DNA, the CDR3 is TGCGCCAGCAGCTCCACTAGCTCTGGGGCCAACGTCCTGACTTTC.

The chain joins TRBV20-1 to TRBJ1-1; possible D gene TRBD1, 6 bases. Deletions cut 1 base from V and 1 base from J, with 10 bases between. The CDR3 contains 14 residues. The germline CDR1 and CDR2 sequences are DFQATT and SNEGSKA (reference sequence). CDR3 region: CSARVAQGNTEAFF. The CDR3 region has the DNA TGCAGTGCTAGAGTCGCACAGGGGAACACTGAAGCTTTCTTT.

In regard to this clonotype: At one of its ends the junction is not consistent with the germline gene, which may arise from a read error. The V gene is TRBV10-3, the J gene TRBJ2-3; perhaps TRBD1 as D (5 bases). This CDR3 has 15 residues. Germline-derived CDR1 and CDR2 are ENHRY and SYGVKD. The chain's CDR3 is CAITVRVPPTGTQYF. The CDR3 DNA follows: TGTGCCATCACGGTTCGGGTACCCCCCACAGGTACGCAGTATTTT.

This clonotype was recorded a few times. The rearrangement links TRBV27 to TRBJ1-5; D may be TRBD1 (6 bases). CDR3 length: 14 residues. Germline values: CDR1 MNHEY, CDR2 SMNVEV (reference sequence). V lost 6 bases and J 4 bases, leaving 13 bases between the germline ends. CDR3 DNA sequence: TGTGCCAGCAGCACCTCAGGGGCTAATCAGCCCCAGCATTTT. It translates to CASSTSGANQPQHF.

This clonotype was detected ten times or more. The V and J genes are TRBV19 and TRBJ1-1, with 7 bases that match TRBD1. Germline V lookup: CDR1 LNHDA, CDR2 SQIVND (reference sequence). CDR3 length equals 14 residues. The junction had 3 bases not matched to a gene; V was cut back by 5 bases and J by 0 bases. The CDR3 DNA sequence: TGTGCCAGTAGTCTCGACAGGGTGAACACTGAAGCTTTCTTT. Its translation: CASSLDRVNTEAFF.

V usage is TRBV19 and J usage is TRBJ1-5; 8 nucleotides match TRBD1. Germline V lookup: CDR1 LNHDA, CDR2 SQIVND (reference sequence). The CDR3 extends over 15 amino acids. The junction had 2 bases not matched to a gene; V was cut back by 4 bases and J by 0 bases. CDR3 coding DNA: TGTGCCAGTAGTAAAGGGACAGGTAGCAATCAGCCCCAGCATTTT. This translates into CASSKGTGSNQPQHF.